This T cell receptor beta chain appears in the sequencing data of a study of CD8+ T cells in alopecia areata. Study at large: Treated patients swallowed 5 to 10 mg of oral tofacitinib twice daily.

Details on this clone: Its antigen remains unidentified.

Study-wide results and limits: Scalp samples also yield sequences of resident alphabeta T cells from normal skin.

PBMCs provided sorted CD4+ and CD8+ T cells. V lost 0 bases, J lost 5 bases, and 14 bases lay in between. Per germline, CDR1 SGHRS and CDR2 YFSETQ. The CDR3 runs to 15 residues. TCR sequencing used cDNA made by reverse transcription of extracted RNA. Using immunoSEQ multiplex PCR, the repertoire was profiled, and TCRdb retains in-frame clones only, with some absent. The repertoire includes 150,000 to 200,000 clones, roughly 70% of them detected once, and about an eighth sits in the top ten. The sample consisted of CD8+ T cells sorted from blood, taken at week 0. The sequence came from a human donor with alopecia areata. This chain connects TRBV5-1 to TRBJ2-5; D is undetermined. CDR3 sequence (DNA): TGCGCCAGCAGCTTGGAACCAACGTCTCTCGAGACCCAGTACTTC. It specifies CASSLEPTSLETQYF.